This T cell receptor beta chain is from a study of early T cells in non-severe SARS-CoV-2 infection. Across the whole study: Sequencing input comprised bulk RNA from unsorted whole blood; chain pairing was not available. Study outcomes and limitations: VDJdb matches were skewed toward anti-spike CD8 T cell responses.

There are 14 residues in the CDR3. V dropped 6 bases and J dropped 1 base, with 9 bases sitting between them. This clonotype was counted many times. The antigen is undetermined. Unique molecular identifiers tagged individual cDNA molecules. Via MiXCR, TCRdb re-called the 5' RACE reads, giving one row per CDR3 protein. The top ten hold around 5.8% of the sample, which has 80,000 to 95,000 distinct CDR3 sequences, 11% to 15% seen once. The clonotype was recovered from an adult who was a healthcare worker with PCR-confirmed SARS-CoV-2 infection or an uninfected control (not recorded which). The sample taken for sequencing was whole blood. The J gene is TRBJ2-2, the V gene TRBV12-3 or TRBV12-4, with a tentative D call TRBD1 (6 bases). The CDR3 is CASSLQGNTGELFF. CDR3 nucleotide sequence: TGTGCCAGCAGCTTACAGGGGAACACCGGGGAGCTGTTTTTT.